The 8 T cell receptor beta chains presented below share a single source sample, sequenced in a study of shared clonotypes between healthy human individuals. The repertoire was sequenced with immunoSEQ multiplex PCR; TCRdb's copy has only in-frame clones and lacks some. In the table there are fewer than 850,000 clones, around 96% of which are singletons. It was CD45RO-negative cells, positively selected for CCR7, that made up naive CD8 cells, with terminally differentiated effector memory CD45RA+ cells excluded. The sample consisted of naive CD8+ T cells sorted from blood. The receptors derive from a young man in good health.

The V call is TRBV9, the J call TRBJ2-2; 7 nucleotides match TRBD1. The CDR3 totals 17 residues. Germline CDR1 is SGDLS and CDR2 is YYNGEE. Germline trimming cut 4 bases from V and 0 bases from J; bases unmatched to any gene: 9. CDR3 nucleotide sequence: TGTGCCAGCAGCCTAAGCCCGGGACAGACGAACACCGGGGAGCTGTTTTTT. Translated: CASSLSPGQTNTGELFF. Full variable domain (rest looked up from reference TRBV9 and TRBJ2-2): DSGVTQTPKHLITATGQRVTLRCSPRSGDLSVYWYQQSLDQGLQFLIQYYNGEERAKGNILERFSAQQFPDLHSELNLSSLELGDSALYFCASSLSPGQTNTGELFFGEGSRLTVL.

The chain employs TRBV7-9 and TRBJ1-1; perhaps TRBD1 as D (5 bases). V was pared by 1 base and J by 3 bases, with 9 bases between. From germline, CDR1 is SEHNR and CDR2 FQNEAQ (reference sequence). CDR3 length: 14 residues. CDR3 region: CASSLGPGYTEAFF. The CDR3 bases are TGTGCCAGCAGCTTAGGGCCAGGGTACACTGAAGCTTTCTTT. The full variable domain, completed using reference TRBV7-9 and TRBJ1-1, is DTGVSQNPRHKITKRGQNVTFRCDPISEHNRLYWYRQTLGQGPEFLTYFQNEAQLEKSRLLSDRFSAERPKGSFSTLEIQRTEQGDSAMYLCASSLGPGYTEAFFGQGTRLTVV.

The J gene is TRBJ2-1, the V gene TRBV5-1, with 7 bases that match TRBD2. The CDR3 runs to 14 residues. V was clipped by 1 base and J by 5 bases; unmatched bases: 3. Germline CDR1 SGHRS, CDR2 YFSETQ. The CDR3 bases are TGCGCCAGCAGCTTGTTCGGGAGGAACAATGAGCAGTTCTTC. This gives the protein CASSLFGRNNEQFF.

DNA for the CDR3: TGTGCCAGCAGTTTGGGGTACAGCACAGATACGCAGTATTTT. It yields the protein CASSLGYSTDTQYF. The chain couples TRBV27 to TRBJ2-3, with D unresolved. V was trimmed by 3 bases and J by 0 bases, leaving 7 bases between them. The germline CDR1 and CDR2 sequences are MNHEY and SMNVEV (reference sequence). The CDR3 is 14 residues long.

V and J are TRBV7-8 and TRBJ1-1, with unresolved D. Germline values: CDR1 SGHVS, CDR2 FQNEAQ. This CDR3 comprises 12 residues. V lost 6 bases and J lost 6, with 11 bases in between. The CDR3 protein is CASRNVKPEAFF. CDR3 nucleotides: TGTGCCAGCAGAAATGTCAAACCTGAAGCTTTCTTT.

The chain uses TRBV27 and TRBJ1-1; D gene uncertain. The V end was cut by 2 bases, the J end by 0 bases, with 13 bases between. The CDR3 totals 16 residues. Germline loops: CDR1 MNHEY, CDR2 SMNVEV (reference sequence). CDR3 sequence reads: CASSLGSREMNTEAFF. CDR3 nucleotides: TGTGCCAGCAGTTTAGGGTCTAGGGAAATGAACACTGAAGCTTTCTTT.

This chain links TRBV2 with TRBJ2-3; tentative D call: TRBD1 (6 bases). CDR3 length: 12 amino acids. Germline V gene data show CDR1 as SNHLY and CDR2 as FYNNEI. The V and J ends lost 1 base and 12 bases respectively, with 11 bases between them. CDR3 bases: TGTGCCAGCAGTGAAGACCGGGACAAACAGTATTTT. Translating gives CASSEDRDKQYF.

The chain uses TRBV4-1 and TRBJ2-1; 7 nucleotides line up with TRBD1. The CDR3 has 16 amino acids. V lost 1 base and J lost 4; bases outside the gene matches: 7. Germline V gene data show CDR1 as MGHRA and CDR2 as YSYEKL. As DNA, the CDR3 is TGCGCCAGCAGCCAAGCCGGGACAGTATCGTACAATGAGCAGTTCTTC. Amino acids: CASSQAGTVSYNEQFF.